Below, one T cell receptor beta chain is given with its context. Its antigen is not known. The study ran its PCR with 60 Vbeta and 13 Jbeta primers. Original handling: Unique TCR beta chains numbered roughly 84 million in a later analysis, with roughly 9.9 million shared. Sequenced by immunoSEQ multiplex PCR; TCRdb stores in-frame clones only, minus some. The V and J calls and clone size come from that table; D and trimming were worked out from the DNA. The sample has over 90,000 clones, approximately 82% seen once. The data were taken from a study of cytomegalovirus exposure and HLA in healthy donors. Looking at the study overall: Among fewer than 500 genotyped donors, 80% to 90% fell in the Caucasian-associated ancestry cluster.

Broader study findings: Presence/absence analyses took donor sequencing depth as roughly uniform. In an earlier analysis, in fewer than 700 donors, most V segments appeared productive either ~87% or ~30% of the time.

This CDR3 spans 10 amino acids. Germline lookup yields CDR1 SNHLY and CDR2 FYNNEI. V lost 11 bases to trimming and J lost 4 bases, with 8 bases between them. J is TRBJ1-1 and V is TRBV2; D is ambiguous. Sequenced: PBMCs. The TCR comes from a man in his forties or fifties in good health and CMV-seronegative. The CDR3 nucleotides are TGTGCCCTCGAGGGCACTGAAGCTTTCTTT. It specifies CALEGTEAFF.